This T cell receptor (beta chain) came from a study of CD8+ T cells in alopecia areata. The authors extracted RNA and reverse transcribed it into cDNA as the sequencing template. Sequencing used immunoSEQ multiplex PCR; TCRdb keeps in-frame clones, though not all of them. The sample lists 150,000 or so clones; roughly 62% were seen once. Germline V lookup: CDR1 MNHEY, CDR2 SVGAGI. The CDR3 is made up of 14 amino acids. With 0 bases removed from V and 4 bases from J, the gap between germline ends came to 9 bases. This chain joins TRBV6-5 and TRBJ1-2, with no clear D. The source was CD4+ T cells sorted from blood, collected at week 0. The source is a human donor with alopecia areata. Here the CDR3 reads CASSYSSGAYGYTF. CDR3 nucleotide sequence: TGTGCCAGCAGTTACTCGTCAGGAGCCTATGGCTACACCTTC.